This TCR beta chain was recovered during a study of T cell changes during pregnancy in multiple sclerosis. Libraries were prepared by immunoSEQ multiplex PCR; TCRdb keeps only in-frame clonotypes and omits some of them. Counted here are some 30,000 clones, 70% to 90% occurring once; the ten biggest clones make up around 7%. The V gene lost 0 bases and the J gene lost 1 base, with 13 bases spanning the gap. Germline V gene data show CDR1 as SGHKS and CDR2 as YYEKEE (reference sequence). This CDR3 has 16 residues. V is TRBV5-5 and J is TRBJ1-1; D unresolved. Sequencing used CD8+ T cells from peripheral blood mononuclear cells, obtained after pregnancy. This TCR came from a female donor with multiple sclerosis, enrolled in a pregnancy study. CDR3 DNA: TGTGCCAGCAGCTTGGCCTGGAGGGCAGGGAACACTGAAGCTTTCTTT. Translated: CASSLAWRAGNTEAFF.